One sample yielded the 17 T cell receptor beta chains listed below, sequenced in a study of lymphopenia after photon versus proton radiotherapy. Profiling relied on immunoSEQ multiplex PCR, and the TCRdb table lists in-frame clones only, not all of them. Among fewer than 40,000 clones listed, about 93% were seen once. Specimen: peripheral blood, collected from a patient treated with photon-based radiotherapy. The receptors were gathered from a woman aged 45-60 years with cholangiocarcinoma.

The genes are TRBV7-2 and TRBJ1-2; 7 bases map to TRBD1. The CDR3 loop spans 15 amino acids. Trimming cost V 1 base and J 4 bases; bases outside gene matches: 6. In germline, CDR1 is SGHTA, CDR2 FQGNSA. CDR3 bases: TGTGCCAGCAGCTTAGACCGGGACAGACTCTATGGCTACACCTTC. Its protein product is CASSLDRDRLYGYTF.

The rearrangement uses TRBV5-6 and TRBJ1-2; no firm D call. Looked up from germline, CDR1 is SGHDT and CDR2 is YYEEEE. This CDR3 spans 13 amino acids. With 4 bases removed from V and 8 bases from J, the gap between germline ends came to 15 bases. CDR3 DNA sequence: TGTGCCAGCAGCCCCGGAAACAGCGAGGGCTACACCTTC. It specifies CASSPGNSEGYTF. The full variable domain, completed using reference TRBV5-6 and TRBJ1-2, is DAGVTQSPTHLIKTRGQQVTLRCSPKSGHDTVSWYQQALGQGPQFIFQYYEEEERQRGNFPDRFSGHQFPNYSSELNVNALLLGDSALYLCASSPGNSEGYTFGSGTRLTVV.

This clone appeared once. The chain links TRBV6-6 to TRBJ1-5, with D maybe TRBD1 (6 bases). V lost 7 bases, J lost 2 bases, and 12 bases lay in between. This CDR3 is built from 14 residues. Germline loops: CDR1 MNHNY, CDR2 SVGAGI (reference sequence). The CDR3 DNA reads TGTGCCAGCACTCAGGGGCTTGGCAATCAGCCCCAGCATTTT. It translates to CASTQGLGNQPQHF.

The chain employs TRBV6-1 and TRBJ1-2; the D gene is possibly TRBD1 (5 bases). With 0 bases removed from V and 4 bases from J, the gap between germline ends came to 9 bases. This CDR3 contains 14 residues. Germline CDR1 is MNHNS and CDR2 is SASEGT. CDR3 amino acids: CASSEAPGVYGYTF. The CDR3 coding sequence is TGTGCCAGCAGTGAAGCGCCGGGGGTCTATGGCTACACCTTC.

This clone was seen only once. The chain employs TRBV19 and TRBJ2-3; TRBD2 is a possible D gene (6 bases). Germline CDR1 LNHDA, CDR2 SQIVND (reference sequence). V was trimmed by 7 bases and J by 8 bases, leaving 10 bases between them. This CDR3 has 11 residues. The chain's CDR3 is CASTGGVTQYF. CDR3 sequence (DNA): TGTGCCAGTACCGGCGGGGTTACGCAGTATTTT.

The chain is built from TRBV7-2 and TRBJ1-4; D gene uncertain. The germline CDR1 and CDR2 sequences are SGHTA and FQGNSA. CDR3 length: 14 residues. V was trimmed by 5 bases and J by 0 bases, leaving 7 bases between them. The DNA for the CDR3 is TGTGCCAGCAGCAAAGTTGCAACTAATGAAAAACTGTTTTTT. Translating it yields CASSKVATNEKLFF.

V and J are TRBV18 and TRBJ1-1; D not resolved. This CDR3 comprises 13 residues. Per germline, CDR1 KGHSH and CDR2 LQKENI. The ends were cut back, 3 bases at V and 3 bases at J, with 8 bases in the middle. The CDR3 reads CASSPAQDTEAFF. CDR3 DNA: TGTGCCAGCTCACCCGCCCAGGACACTGAAGCTTTCTTT.

The CDR3 nucleotides read TGTGCCAGAAGCTTGGAGAGGGGGCGAGATACGCAGTATTTT. It translates to CARSLERGRDTQYF. V and J are TRBV5-3 and TRBJ2-3, with TRBD1 identical over 7 bases. TRBV5-3 is labeled an ORF, and its function is uncertain. After removal of 0 bases from V and 5 bases from J, the junction contained 3 bases not matched to a gene. The CDR3 totals 14 residues.

The CDR3: CSATALQPQETQYF. In DNA, the CDR3 is TGCAGCGCTACAGCCTTACAACCGCAGGAGACCCAGTACTTC. V gene TRBV29-1 combines with J gene TRBJ2-5; D gene uncertain. The germline CDR1 and CDR2 sequences are SQVTM and ANQGSEA. The CDR3 runs 14 residues. Trimming removed 7 bases at V and 5 bases at J, with 20 bases between. The full variable domain, completed using reference TRBV29-1 and TRBJ2-5, is SAVISQKPSRDICQRGTSLTIQCQVDSQVTMMFWYRQQPGQSLTLIATANQGSEATYESGFVIDKFPISRPNLTFSTLTVSNMSPEDSSIYLCSATALQPQETQYFGPGTRLLVL.

The V call is TRBV15, the J call TRBJ2-5; tentative D call: TRBD2 (6 bases). V was trimmed by 5 bases and J by 2 bases, leaving 15 bases between them. Germline loops: CDR1 LNHNV, CDR2 YYDKDF (reference sequence). The length of the CDR3 is 15 residues. The CDR3: CATSGLGGLQETQYF. The CDR3 DNA sequence: TGTGCCACCAGCGGACTGGGAGGCCTGCAAGAGACCCAGTACTTC. Combining the CDR3 with reference TRBV15 and TRBJ2-5 gives the whole variable domain DAMVIQNPRYQVTQFGKPVTLSCSQTLNHNVMYWYQQKSSQAPKLLFHYYDKDFNNEADTPDNFQSRRPNTSFCFLDIRSPGLGDTAMYLCATSGLGGLQETQYFGPGTRLLVL.

This chain uses TRBV5-1 with TRBJ1-1; 7 bases are shared with TRBD1. CDR1 is SGHRS and CDR2 is YFSETQ in the germline V gene. Unmatched junction bases numbered 7, after V lost 4 bases and J lost 4 bases. This CDR3 contains 14 residues. The CDR3: CASSVTTGVTEAFF. The CDR3 DNA follows: TGCGCCAGCAGCGTCACTACAGGGGTCACTGAAGCTTTCTTT.

This rearrangement joins TRBV19 to TRBJ1-1, with TRBD1 matching over 7 bases. V was clipped by 8 bases and J by 4 bases; unmatched bases: 16. The CDR3 has 16 amino acids. Per germline, CDR1 LNHDA and CDR2 SQIVND (reference sequence). This chain's CDR3 is CASGGQAEVKGTEAFF. The CDR3 DNA follows: TGTGCCAGTGGTGGACAGGCAGAAGTCAAGGGCACTGAAGCTTTCTTT.

The V and J genes are TRBV6-1 and TRBJ1-4, with D possibly TRBD1 on 5 matching bases. The CDR3 runs 13 residues. The germline gives CDR1 MNHNS, CDR2 SASEGT. The germline V and J ends were trimmed by 5 bases and 12 bases, with 16 bases remaining between them. The CDR3 sequence: CASSPPRVGELFF. The CDR3 bases are TGTGCCAGCAGTCCCCCCAGGGTCGGGGAACTGTTTTTT.

This clone was recorded a few times. The V gene is TRBV4-3, the J gene TRBJ2-7; 10 positions agree with TRBD2. Trimming cost V 0 bases and J 2 bases; bases outside gene matches: 13. This CDR3 region has 19 residues. The germline V gene has CDR1 LGHNA and CDR2 YSLEER. The CDR3 bases are TGCGCCAGCAGCCAAGATCCCCCCAGCGGGGGGGCTTCTCCCTACGAGCAGTACTTC. Translating it yields CASSQDPPSGGASPYEQYF.

This sequence joins TRBV6-5 and TRBJ2-5; the D gene is possibly TRBD1 (5 bases). The germline CDR1 and CDR2 sequences are MNHEY and SVGAGI. V was pared by 6 bases and J by 5 bases, with 16 bases between. This CDR3 region has 14 residues. CDR3: CASSQRGPGETQYF. In nucleotides, the CDR3 is TGTGCCAGCAGCCAAAGGGGCCCTGGGGAGACCCAGTACTTC.

This chain connects TRBV14 to TRBJ1-5, with D hard to call. V lost 1 base and J 0 bases, leaving 10 bases between the germline ends. Germline CDR1 is SGHDN and CDR2 is FVKESK. This CDR3 comprises 16 residues. Here the CDR3 DNA reads TGTGCCAGCAGCCAAGGGGTGGGTTATAGCAATCAGCCCCAGCATTTT. It codes for CASSQGVGYSNQPQHF.

This clone appeared once. The chain is built from TRBV10-3 and TRBJ2-7, with TRBD2 identical over 7 bases. This CDR3 has 15 amino acids. V shed 4 bases, J shed 0 bases, and the junction held 6 bases outside the gene matches. From germline, CDR1 is ENHRY and CDR2 SYGVKD. CDR3 sequence (DNA): TGTGCCATCAGTGGCCAGGGACTAACCTCCTACGAGCAGTACTTC. It translates to CAISGQGLTSYEQYF.